The clone carrying this T cell receptor (beta chain) turned up a few times. The entry originates in a study of blood T cell repertoires in COVID-19. Germline CDR1 is ENHRY and CDR2 is SYGVKD. V lost 0 bases to trimming and J lost 4 bases, with 10 bases between them. CDR3 length: 14 residues. In the original processing: The assay estimated nucleated cells by amplifying reference gene primers. TCRdb's copy holds only in-frame clones and misses some; the assay was immunoSEQ multiplex PCR. Clone size and V and J calls were adopted from that table, with D and trimming inferred from the DNA. Of 42,000 or so clones in the sample, around 94% were seen once.

V gene TRBV10-3 combines with J gene TRBJ2-7; D ambiguous. This sequence was found in a man between 50 and 59 years old with active COVID-19. The material sequenced was peripheral blood. DNA of the CDR3: TGTGCCATCAGTGAGTCCGCCCTATTTTACGAGCAGTACTTC. This translates into CAISESALFYEQYF.